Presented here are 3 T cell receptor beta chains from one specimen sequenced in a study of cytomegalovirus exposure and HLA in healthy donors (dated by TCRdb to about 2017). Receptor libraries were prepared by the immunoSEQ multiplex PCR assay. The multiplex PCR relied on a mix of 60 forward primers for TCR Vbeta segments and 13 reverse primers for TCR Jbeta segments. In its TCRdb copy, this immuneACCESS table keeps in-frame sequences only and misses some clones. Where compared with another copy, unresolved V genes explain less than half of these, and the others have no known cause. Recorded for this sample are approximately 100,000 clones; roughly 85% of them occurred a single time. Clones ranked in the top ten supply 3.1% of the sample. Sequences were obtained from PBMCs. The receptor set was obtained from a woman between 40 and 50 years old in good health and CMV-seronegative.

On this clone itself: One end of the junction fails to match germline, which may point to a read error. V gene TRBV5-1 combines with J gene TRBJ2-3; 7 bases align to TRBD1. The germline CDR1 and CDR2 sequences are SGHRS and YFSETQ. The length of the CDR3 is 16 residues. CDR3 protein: CANSLETGLSTDTQYF. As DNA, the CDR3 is TGCGCCAACAGCTTGGAGACAGGGCTTAGCACAGATACGCAGTATTTT. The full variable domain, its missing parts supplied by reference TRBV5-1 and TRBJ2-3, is KAGVTQTPRYLIKTRGQQVTLSCSPISGHRSVSWYQQTPGQGLQFLFEYFSETQRNKGNFPGRFSGRQFSNSRSEMNVSTLELGDSALYLCANSLETGLSTDTQYFGPGTRLTVL.

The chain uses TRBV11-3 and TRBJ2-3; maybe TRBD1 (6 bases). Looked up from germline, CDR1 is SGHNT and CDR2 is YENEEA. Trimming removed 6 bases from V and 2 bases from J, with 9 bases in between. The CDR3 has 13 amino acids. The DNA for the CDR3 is TGTGCCAGCAGTCAGGGGTTCACAGATACGCAGTATTTT. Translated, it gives CASSQGFTDTQYF.

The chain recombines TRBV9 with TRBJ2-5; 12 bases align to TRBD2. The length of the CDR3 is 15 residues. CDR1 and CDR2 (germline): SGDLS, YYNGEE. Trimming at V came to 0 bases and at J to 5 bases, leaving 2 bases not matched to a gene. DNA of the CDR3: TGTGCCAGCAGCGTAGGGACTAGCGGGGAGGAGACCCAGTACTTC. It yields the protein CASSVGTSGEETQYF.